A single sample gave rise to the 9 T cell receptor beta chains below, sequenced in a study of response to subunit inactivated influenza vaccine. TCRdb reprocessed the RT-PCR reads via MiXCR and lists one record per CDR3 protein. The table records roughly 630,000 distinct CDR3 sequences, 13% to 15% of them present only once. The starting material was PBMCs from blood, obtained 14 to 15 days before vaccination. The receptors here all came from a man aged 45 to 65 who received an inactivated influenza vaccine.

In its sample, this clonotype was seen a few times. CDR3 sequence reads: CATSGYKVTLEETQYF. CDR3 bases: TGTGCCACCAGCGGATATAAGGTCACATTAGAAGAGACCCAGTACTTC. The V call is TRBV15, the J call TRBJ2-5; D gene uncertain. The CDR3 is 16 residues long. The germline gives CDR1 LNHNV, CDR2 YYDKDF (reference sequence). V lost 5 bases and J 3 bases, leaving 19 bases between the germline ends.

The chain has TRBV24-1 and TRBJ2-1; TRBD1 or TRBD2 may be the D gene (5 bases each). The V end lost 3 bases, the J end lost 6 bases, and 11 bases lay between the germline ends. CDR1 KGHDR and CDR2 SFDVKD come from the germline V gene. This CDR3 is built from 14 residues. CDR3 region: CATSDPRGGNEQFF. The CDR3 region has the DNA TGTGCCACCAGTGATCCACGGGGCGGCAATGAGCAGTTCTTC.

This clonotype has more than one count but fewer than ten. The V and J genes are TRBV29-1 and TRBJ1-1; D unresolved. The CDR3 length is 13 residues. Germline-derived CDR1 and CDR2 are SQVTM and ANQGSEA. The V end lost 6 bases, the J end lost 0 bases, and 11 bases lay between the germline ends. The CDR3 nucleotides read TGCAGCGTCCTGGACGGCTTGAACACTGAAGCTTTCTTT. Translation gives CSVLDGLNTEAFF.

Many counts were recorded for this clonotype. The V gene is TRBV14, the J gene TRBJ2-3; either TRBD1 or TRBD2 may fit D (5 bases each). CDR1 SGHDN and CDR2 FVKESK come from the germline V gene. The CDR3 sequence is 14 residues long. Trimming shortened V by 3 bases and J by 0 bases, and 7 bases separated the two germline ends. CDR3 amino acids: CASSHGDSTDTQYF. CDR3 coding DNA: TGTGCCAGCAGCCACGGGGACAGCACAGATACGCAGTATTTT. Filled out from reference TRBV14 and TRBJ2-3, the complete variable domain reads EAGVTQFPSHSVIEKGQTVTLRCDPISGHDNLYWYRRVMGKEIKFLLHFVKESKQDESGMPNNRFLAERTGGTYSTLKVQPAELEDSGVYFCASSHGDSTDTQYFGPGTRLTVL.

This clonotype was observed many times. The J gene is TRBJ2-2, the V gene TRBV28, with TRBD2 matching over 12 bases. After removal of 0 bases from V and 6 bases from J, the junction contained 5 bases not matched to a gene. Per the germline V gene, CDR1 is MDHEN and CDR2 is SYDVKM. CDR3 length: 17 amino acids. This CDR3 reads CASSLWSLAGGPGELFF. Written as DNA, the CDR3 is TGTGCCAGCAGTTTATGGTCCCTAGCGGGGGGGCCCGGGGAGCTGTTTTTT.

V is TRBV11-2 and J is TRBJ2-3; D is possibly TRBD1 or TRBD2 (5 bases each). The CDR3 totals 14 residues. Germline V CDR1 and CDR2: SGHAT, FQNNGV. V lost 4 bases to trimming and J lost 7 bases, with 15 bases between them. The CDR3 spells CASSSARGAHTQYF. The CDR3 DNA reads TGTGCCAGCAGCTCTGCGAGGGGCGCGCATACGCAGTATTTT.

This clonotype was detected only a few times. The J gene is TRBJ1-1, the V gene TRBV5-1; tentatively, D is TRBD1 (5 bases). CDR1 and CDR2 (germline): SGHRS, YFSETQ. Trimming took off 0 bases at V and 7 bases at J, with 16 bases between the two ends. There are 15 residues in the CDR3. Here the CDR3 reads CASSLEAGRRVEAFF. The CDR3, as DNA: TGCGCCAGCAGCTTGGAGGCAGGGAGAAGGGTTGAAGCTTTCTTT. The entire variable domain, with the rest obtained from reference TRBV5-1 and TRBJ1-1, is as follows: KAGVTQTPRYLIKTRGQQVTLSCSPISGHRSVSWYQQTPGQGLQFLFEYFSETQRNKGNFPGRFSGRQFSNSRSEMNVSTLELGDSALYLCASSLEAGRRVEAFFGQGTRLTVV.

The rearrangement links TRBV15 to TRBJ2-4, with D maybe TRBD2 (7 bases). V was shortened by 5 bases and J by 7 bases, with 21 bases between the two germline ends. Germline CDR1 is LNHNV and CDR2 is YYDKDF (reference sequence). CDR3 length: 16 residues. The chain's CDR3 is CATSQGMQGGLNIQYF. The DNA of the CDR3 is TGTGCCACCAGCCAGGGGATGCAGGGAGGGTTGAACATTCAGTACTTC.

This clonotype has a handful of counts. CDR3 protein: CSVAMTGAYEQYF. In nucleotides, the CDR3 is TGCAGCGTTGCGATGACAGGGGCCTACGAGCAGTACTTC. The chain is built from TRBV29-1 and TRBJ2-7; 8 bases fit TRBD1. V lost 4 bases, J lost 2 bases, and 4 bases stayed unmatched. The CDR3 loop spans 13 amino acids. The germline CDR1 and CDR2 sequences are SQVTM and ANQGSEA.